The rows below give T cell receptor beta chains drawn from one sample of a study of T cell changes during pregnancy in multiple sclerosis. Profiling relied on immunoSEQ multiplex PCR, and the TCRdb table lists in-frame clones only, not all of them. This sample has around 99,000 clones, with less than 95% found just once. This sample comprised peripheral blood, obtained in the third trimester of pregnancy. These receptors were obtained from a female donor in good health, enrolled as a control in a pregnancy study. Each CDR3 is given without its conserved first and last residue. A D gene is named only where the DNA matches it firmly.

D,J,V,CDR3
-,TRBJ1-4,TRBV19,ASSIVGGTTNEKLF
-,TRBJ1-4,TRBV5-6,ASRPRVEEKLF
TRBD1,TRBJ2-5,TRBV10-3,AIRTDRDGETQY
-,TRBJ2-5,TRBV4-1,ASSPRGETQY
-,TRBJ2-2,TRBV6-6,ASRGLDGELF
TRBD2,TRBJ2-1,TRBV27,ASSLSSSGGPFEQF
-,TRBJ1-5,TRBV10-3,AISVLGGSDQPQH
-,TRBJ2-7,TRBV4-1,ASSQEGTFDYEQY
-,TRBJ1-2,TRBV5-4,ASSLNGGNYGYT
-,TRBJ2-1,TRBV7-9,ASSTGGHEQF
-,TRBJ1-3,TRBV7-2,ASSRGGTGNTIY
-,TRBJ1-1,TRBV6-5,ASSWGTLMNTEAF
TRBD1,TRBJ1-2,TRBV4-3,ASSHGTGGNYGYT
-,TRBJ1-5,TRBV5-8,ASSQGGGPSNQPQH
TRBD1,TRBJ2-3,TRBV6-6,ASSSSQGATDTQY
TRBD2,TRBJ2-3,TRBV7-2,ASSTRLAGGSDTQY
-,TRBJ2-3,TRBV6-6,ASSYPFPDTQY
-,TRBJ1-2,TRBV7-9,ASSLEGWGYT
-,TRBJ2-2,TRBV10-2,ASSELTDGGELF
TRBD1,TRBJ1-5,TRBV30,AWGDRANQPQH
-,TRBJ1-4,TRBV4-1,ASSQSERQKKLF
-,TRBJ1-6,TRBV2,ASGRDNSPLH